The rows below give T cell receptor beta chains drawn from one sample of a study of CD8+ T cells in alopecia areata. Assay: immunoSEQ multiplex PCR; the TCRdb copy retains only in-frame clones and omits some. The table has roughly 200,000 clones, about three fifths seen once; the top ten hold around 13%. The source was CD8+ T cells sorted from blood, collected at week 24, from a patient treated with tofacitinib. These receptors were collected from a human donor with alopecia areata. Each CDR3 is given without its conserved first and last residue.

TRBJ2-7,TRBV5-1,ASSPEGVGEQY
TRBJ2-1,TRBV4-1,ASSQVTGKNEQF
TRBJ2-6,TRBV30,ACGPAEVSGANVLT
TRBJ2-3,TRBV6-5,ASSYGGLAHTDTQY
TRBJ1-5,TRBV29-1,TSGNQPQH
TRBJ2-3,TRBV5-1,ASSGLSGGDTQY
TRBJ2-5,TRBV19,ATVTWDRGQETQY
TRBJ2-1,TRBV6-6,ASSKDRSYNEQF
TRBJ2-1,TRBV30,AWSLSRNNEQF
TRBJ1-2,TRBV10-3,AITESGDGSRGYGYT
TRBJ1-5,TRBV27,ASRQGEANQPQH
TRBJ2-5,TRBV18,ASSPRTGGVRGGETQY
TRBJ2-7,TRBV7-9,ASGGPSSYEQY
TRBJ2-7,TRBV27,ASSFGGGFSYEQY
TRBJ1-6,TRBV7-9,ASSLGSSPLH
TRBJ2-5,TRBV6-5,ASSSASASYQETQY
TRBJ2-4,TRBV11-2,ASSLGDGGWAKNIQY
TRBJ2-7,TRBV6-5,ASSYPTGDSSYEQY
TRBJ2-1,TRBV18,ASSPPWVIREQF
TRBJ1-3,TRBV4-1,ASSQESRQEDTIY
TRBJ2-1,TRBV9,ASSGLAGGISYNEQF
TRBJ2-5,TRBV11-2,ASSLGGQETQY
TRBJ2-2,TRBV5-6,ASSPGQLNTGELF
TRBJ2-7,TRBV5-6,ASQQGAVYEQY
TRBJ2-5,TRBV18,ASSPRLVQETQY
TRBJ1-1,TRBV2,ASRADVSGRNTEAF
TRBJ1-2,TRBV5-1,ASSSGRGRDNYGYT
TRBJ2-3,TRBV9,ASSPPTDTQY
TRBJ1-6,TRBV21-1,ASSKKYRVRNSPLH
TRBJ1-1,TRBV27,ASSTYLHTEAF
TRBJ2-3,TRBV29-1,SVRIGRGGLTDMQY
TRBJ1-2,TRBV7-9,ASSALPDLPPYYGYT
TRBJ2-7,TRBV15,ATSSAGDRYEQY
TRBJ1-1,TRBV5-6,ASSLGRNPYGV
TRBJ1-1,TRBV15,ATSREDSTEAF
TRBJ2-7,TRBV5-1,ASSPRTQPDYEQY
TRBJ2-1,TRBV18,ASSPSSGGNEQF
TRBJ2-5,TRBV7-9,ASRVTRGLQETQY
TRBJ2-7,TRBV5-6,ASSGTDRHPAYEQY
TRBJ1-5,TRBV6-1,ATHGGFRNQPQH
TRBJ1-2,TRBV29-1,SVASQGSVVDYGYT